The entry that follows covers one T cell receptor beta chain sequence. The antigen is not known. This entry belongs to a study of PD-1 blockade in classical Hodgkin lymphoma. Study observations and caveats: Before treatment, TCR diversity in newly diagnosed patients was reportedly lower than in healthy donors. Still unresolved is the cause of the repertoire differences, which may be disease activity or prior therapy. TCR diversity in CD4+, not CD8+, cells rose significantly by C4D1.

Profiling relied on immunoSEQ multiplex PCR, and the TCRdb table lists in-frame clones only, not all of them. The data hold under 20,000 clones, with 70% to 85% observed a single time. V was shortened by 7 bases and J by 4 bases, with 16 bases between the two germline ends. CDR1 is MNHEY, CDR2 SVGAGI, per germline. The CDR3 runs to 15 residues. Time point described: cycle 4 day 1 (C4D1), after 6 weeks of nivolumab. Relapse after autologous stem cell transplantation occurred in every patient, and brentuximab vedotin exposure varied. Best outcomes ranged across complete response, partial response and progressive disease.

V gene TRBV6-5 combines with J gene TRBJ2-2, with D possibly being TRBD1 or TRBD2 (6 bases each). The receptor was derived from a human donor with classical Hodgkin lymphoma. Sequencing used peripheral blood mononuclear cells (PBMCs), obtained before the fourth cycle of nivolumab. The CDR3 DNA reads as TGTGCCAGCATCACGGGTGAGGGGGGCACCGGGGAGCTGTTTTTT. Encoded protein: CASITGEGGTGELFF.